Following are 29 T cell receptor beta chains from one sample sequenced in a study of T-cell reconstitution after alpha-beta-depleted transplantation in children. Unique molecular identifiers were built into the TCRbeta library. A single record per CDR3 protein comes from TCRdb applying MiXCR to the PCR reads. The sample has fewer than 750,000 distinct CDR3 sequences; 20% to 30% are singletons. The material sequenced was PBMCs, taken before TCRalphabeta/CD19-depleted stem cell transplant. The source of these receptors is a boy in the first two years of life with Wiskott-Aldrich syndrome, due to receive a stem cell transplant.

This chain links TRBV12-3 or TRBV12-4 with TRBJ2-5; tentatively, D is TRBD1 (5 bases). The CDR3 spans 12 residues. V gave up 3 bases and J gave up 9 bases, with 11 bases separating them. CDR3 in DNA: TGTGCCAGCAGTTTTCAGTTCAGGGCCCAGTACTTC. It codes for CASSFQFRAQYF.

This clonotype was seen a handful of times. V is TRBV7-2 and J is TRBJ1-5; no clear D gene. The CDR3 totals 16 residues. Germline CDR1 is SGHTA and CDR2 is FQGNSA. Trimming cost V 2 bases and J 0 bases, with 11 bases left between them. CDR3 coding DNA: TGTGCCAGCAGCTTATTCCACGGATATAGCAATCAGCCCCAGCATTTT. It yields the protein CASSLFHGYSNQPQHF.

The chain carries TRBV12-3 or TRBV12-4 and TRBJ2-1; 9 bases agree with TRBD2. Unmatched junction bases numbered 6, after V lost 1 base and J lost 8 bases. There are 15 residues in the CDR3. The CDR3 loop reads CASSLGAGGPHEQFF. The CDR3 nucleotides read TGTGCCAGCAGTTTAGGGGCGGGAGGGCCGCATGAGCAGTTCTTC.

CDR3 sequence (DNA): TGTGCCAGCAGCTTATTTGAGGGGATGGGCTACACCTTC. This encodes CASSLFEGMGYTF. The V and J genes are TRBV7-9 and TRBJ1-2; D might be TRBD1 (5 bases). Germline loops: CDR1 SEHNR, CDR2 FQNEAQ (reference sequence). Trimming removed 2 bases from V and 8 bases from J, with 12 bases in between. The CDR3 length is 13 residues.

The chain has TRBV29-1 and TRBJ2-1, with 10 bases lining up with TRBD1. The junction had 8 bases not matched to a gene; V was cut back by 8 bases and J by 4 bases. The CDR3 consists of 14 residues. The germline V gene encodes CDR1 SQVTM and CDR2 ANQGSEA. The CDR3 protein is CSHTDRGLYNEQFF. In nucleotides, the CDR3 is TGCAGCCACACCGACAGGGGGCTTTACAATGAGCAGTTCTTC.

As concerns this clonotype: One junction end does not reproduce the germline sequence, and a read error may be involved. The CDR3 here is CATSSYRGTDTQYF. CDR3 bases: TGCGCCACCAGCAGCTACAGGGGCACAGATACGCAGTATTTT. The gene calls are TRBV5-1 and TRBJ2-3; perhaps TRBD1 as D (6 bases). The CDR3 consists of 14 residues. CDR1 is SGHRS and CDR2 is YFSETQ in the germline V gene.

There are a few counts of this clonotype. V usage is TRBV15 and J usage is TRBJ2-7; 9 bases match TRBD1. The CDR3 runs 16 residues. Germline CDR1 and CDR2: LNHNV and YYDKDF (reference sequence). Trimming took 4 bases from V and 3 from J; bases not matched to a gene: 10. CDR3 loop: CATSKSPGTGLYEQYF. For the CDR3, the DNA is TGTGCCACCAGCAAGAGCCCCGGGACAGGGCTCTACGAGCAGTACTTC.

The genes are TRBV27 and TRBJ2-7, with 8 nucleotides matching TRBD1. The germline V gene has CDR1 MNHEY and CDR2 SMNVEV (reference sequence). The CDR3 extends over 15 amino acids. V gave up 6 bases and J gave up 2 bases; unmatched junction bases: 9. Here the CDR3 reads CASSLTGDRPYEQYF. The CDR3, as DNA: TGTGCCAGCAGCCTTACTGGGGACAGGCCCTACGAGCAGTACTTC.

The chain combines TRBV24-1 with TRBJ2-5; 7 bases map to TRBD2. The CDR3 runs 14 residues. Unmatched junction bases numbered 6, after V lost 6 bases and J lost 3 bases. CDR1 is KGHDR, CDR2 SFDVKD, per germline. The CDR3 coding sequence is TGTGCCACCAGTCTAGGCGGGAGCAAAGAGACCCAGTACTTC. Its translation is CATSLGGSKETQYF.

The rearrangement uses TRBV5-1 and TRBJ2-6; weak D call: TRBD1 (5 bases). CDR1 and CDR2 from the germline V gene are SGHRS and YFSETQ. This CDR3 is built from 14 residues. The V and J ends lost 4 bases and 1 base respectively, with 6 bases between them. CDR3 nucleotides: TGCGCCAGCAGCGCAGGGTCTGGGGCCAACGTCCTGACTTTC. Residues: CASSAGSGANVLTF.

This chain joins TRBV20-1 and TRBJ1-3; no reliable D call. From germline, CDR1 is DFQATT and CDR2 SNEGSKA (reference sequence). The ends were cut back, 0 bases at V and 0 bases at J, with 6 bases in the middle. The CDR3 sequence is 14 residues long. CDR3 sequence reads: CSAREGFSGNTIYF. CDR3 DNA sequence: TGCAGTGCTAGAGAGGGGTTCTCTGGAAACACCATATATTTT.

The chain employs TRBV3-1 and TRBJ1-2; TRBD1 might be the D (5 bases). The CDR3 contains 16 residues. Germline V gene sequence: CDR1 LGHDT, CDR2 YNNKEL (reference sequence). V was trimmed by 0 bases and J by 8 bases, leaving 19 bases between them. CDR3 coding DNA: TGTGCCAGCAGCCAAGATTGGGGTCCAGGGAGGGAAGGCTACACCTTC. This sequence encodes CASSQDWGPGREGYTF. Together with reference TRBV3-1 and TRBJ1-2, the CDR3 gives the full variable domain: DTAVSQTPKYLVTQMGNDKSIKCEQNLGHDTMYWYKQDSKKFLKIMFSYNNKELIINETVPNRFSPKSPDKAHLNLHINSLELGDSAVYFCASSQDWGPGREGYTFGSGTRLTVV.

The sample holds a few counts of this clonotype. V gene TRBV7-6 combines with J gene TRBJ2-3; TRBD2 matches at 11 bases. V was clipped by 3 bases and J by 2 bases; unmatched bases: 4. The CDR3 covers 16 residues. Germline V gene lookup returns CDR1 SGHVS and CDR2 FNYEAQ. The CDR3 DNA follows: TGTGCCAGCAGCTTGACTAGCGGGGCTGTCACAGATACGCAGTATTTT. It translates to CASSLTSGAVTDTQYF.

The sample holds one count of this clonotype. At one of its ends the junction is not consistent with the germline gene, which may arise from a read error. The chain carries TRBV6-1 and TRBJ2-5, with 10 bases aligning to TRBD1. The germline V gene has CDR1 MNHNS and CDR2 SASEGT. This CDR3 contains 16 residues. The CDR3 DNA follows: TGTGCCAGCAGTCAAGCGACAGGGGGCGTTAGAAGGACCCAGTACTTC. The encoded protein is CASSQATGGVRRTQYF.

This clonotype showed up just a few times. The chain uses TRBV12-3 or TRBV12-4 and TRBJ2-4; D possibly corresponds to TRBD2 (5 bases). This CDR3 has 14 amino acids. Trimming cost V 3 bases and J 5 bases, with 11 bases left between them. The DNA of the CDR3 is TGTGCCAGCAGTTTCGGGGATCCGGAAAACATTCAGTACTTC. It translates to CASSFGDPENIQYF.

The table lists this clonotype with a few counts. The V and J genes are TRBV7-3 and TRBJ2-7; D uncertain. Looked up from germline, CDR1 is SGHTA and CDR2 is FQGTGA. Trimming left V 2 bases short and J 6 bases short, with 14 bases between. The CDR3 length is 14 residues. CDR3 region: CASSLGFQAAEQYF. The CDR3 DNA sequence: TGTGCCAGCAGCTTAGGGTTCCAGGCTGCCGAGCAGTACTTC.

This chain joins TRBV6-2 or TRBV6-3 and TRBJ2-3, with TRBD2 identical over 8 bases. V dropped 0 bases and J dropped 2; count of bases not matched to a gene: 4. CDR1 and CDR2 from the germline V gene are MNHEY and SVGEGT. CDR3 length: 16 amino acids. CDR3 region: CASSYSKLADTDTQYF. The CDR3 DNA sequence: TGTGCCAGCAGTTACTCGAAACTAGCGGACACAGATACGCAGTATTTT.

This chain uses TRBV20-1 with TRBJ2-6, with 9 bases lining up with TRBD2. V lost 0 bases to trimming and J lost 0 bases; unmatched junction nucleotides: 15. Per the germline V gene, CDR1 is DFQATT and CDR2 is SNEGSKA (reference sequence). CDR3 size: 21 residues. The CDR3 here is CSARDLHRTLAGDSGANVLTF. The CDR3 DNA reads TGCAGTGCTAGAGATCTACACAGGACACTAGCGGGTGACTCTGGGGCCAACGTCCTGACTTTC.

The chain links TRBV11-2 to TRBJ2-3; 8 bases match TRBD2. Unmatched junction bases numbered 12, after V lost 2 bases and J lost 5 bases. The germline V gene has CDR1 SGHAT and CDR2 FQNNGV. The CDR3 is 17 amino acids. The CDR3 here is CASSLKSSGRFKDTQYF. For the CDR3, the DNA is TGTGCCAGCAGCTTAAAGTCCAGCGGGAGATTTAAAGATACGCAGTATTTT.

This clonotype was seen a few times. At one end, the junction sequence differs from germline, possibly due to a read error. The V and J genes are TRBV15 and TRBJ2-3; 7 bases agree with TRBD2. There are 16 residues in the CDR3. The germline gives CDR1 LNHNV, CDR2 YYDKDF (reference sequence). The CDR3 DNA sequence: TGTGCCACCAGCCAGGGCTGGCTAGCGGTTACAGATACGCACTATTTT. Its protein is CATSQGWLAVTDTHYF. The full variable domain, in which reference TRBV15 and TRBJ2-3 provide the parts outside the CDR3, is DAMVIQNPRYQVTQFGKPVTLSCSQTLNHNVMYWYQQKSSQAPKLLFHYYDKDFNNEADTPDNFQSRRPNTSFCFLDIRSPGLGDTAMYLCATSQGWLAVTDTHYFGPGTRLTVL.

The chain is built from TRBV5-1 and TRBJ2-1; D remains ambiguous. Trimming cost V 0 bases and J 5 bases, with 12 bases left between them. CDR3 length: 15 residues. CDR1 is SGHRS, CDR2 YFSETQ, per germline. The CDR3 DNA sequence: TGCGCCAGCAGCTTGGCCCCCGCAGCAAACAATGAGCAGTTCTTC. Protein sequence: CASSLAPAANNEQFF.

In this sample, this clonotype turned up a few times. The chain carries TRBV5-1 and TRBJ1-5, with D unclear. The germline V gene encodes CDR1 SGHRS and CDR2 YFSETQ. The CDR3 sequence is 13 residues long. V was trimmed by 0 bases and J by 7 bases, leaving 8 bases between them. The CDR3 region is CASSLEPSQPQHF. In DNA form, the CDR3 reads TGCGCCAGCAGCTTGGAACCATCCCAGCCCCAGCATTTT.

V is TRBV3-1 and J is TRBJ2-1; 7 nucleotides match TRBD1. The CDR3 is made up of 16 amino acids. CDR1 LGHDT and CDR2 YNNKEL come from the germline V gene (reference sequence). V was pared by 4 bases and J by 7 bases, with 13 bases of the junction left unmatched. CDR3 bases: TGTGCCAGCAGCCCCTTCGGGACAGCCTCAGAAAATGAGCAGTTCTTC. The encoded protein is CASSPFGTASENEQFF.

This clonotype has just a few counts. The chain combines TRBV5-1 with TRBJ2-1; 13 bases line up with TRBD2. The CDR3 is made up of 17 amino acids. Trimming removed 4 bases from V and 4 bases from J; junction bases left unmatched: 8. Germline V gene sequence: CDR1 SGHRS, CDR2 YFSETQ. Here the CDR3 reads CASSAGLAGALYNEQFF. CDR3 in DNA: TGCGCCAGCAGCGCCGGACTAGCGGGAGCTCTATACAATGAGCAGTTCTTC.

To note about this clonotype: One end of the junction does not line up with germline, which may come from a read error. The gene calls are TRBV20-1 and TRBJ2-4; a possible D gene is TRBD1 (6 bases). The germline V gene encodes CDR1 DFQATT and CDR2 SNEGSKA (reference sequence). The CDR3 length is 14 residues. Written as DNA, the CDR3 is TGCAGTGCTTCAACAGGGAAAGCCAAAAACATGCAGTACTTC. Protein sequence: CSASTGKAKNMQYF.

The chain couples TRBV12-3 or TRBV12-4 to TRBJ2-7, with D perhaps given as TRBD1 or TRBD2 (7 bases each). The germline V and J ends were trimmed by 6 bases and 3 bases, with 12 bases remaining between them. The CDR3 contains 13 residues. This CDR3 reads CASRAGQNYEQYF. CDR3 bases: TGTGCCAGCAGAGCGGGACAGAACTACGAGCAGTACTTC.

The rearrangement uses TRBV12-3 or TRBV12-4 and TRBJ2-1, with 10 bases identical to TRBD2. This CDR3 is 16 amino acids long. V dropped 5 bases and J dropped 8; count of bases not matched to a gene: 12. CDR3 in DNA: TGTGCCAGCAGTAAACCGGGACTAGCGACGGTCCATGAGCAGTTCTTC. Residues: CASSKPGLATVHEQFF.

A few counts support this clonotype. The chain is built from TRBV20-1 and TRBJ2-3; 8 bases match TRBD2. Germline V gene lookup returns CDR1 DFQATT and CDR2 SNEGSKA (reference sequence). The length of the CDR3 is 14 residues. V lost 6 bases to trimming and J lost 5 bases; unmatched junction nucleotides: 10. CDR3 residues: CSALTLLAGDTQYF. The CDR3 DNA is TGCAGTGCCCTCACCCTTCTAGCGGGAGATACGCAGTATTTT.

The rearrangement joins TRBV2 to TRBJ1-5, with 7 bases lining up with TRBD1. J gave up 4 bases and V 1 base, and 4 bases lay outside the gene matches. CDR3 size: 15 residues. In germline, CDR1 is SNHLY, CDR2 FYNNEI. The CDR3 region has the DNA TGTGCCAGCAGTGAAGTACAGGGGATGAATCAGCCCCAGCATTTT. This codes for CASSEVQGMNQPQHF.